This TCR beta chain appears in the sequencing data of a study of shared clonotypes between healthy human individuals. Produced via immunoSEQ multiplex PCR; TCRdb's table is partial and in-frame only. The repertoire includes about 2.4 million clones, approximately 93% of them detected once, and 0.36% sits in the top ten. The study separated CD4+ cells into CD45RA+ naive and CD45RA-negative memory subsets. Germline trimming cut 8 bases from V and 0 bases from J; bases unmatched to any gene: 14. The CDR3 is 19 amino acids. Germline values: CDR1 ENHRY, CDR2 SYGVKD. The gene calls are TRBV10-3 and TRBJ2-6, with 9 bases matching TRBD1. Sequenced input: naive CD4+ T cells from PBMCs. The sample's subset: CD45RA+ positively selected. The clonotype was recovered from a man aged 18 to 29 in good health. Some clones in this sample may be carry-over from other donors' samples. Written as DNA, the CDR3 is TGTGCCATCGGGCGCCTCCGGGACAGGGACTACTCTGGGGCCAACGTCCTGACTTTC. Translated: CAIGRLRDRDYSGANVLTF.